This entry is about one T cell receptor beta chain. What antigen it recognizes has not been identified. It may be a read error: a sequence one base away is much more abundant. The same CDR3 arises from other DNA sequences in this sample as well. The data derive from a study of shared clonotypes between healthy human individuals (dated by TCRdb to about 2020). For context, the study as a whole: The cohort included a few men and two women between 18 and 49 years of age. Per donor, three plates each were used for CD4 naive and CD4 memory, two for CD8 naive, and one for CD8 memory. To estimate repertoire size and how much clonotypes are shared between individuals, the study performed deep sequencing of blood TCR repertoires from roughly five healthy adults. To increase sequencing depth and limit assay-specific biases, TCR repertoire library preparation and sequencing were carried out by different laboratories using diverse techniques. Between about 0.85 and 9.5 billion PBMCs per donor were obtained by leukapheresis.

The donors were healthy, HIV-negative adults who had no recently reported acute infections or vaccinations. All donors were Caucasian adults living in Nashville, Tennessee, USA. CD4+ T cells were enriched by magnetic negative selection, after which naive cells were positively selected on CD45RA and the negative fraction was taken as the memory subset. Blood was obtained by leukapheresis, after which PBMCs were separated by Ficoll-Histopaque density gradient centrifugation and cryopreserved in liquid nitrogen vapor phase. Purity and quantity of every magnetically sorted T cell population were checked by analytical flow cytometry. Genomic DNA was isolated from every sorted fraction and measured by UV absorbance on a Nanodrop 2000c. The study at large found these results: Sharing across several donors was observed for around 5% of naive CD4, less than 4% of naive CD8, 2% to 2.5% of memory CD4, and around 0.4% of memory CD8 clonotypes. The small number of donors limited the genetic and exposure-history diversity represented. Rarefaction of sorted-subset datasets indicated incomplete sequencing despite the large sequencing depth. Larger estimated clonotype richness was generally found for naive subsets than for memory subsets. Pairwise subsampling led to the expectation that sequencing depth would affect the degree of clonotype sharing among donors. Sampling was restricted to blood, and TCR repertoires in tissues likely differ from the TCR repertoires found in blood. Compared with non-shared clonotypes, the clonotypes found in all four sorted-subset donors had higher generation probabilities.

Using the deep immunoSEQ assay, TCR CDR3 regions were amplified from genomic DNA by multiplex PCR. Extracted genomic DNA from each cell subset was spread evenly across all wells of several immunoSEQ 96-well plates, with each plate serving as a replicate. For sorted subsets, roughly 190 ng of genomic DNA, equivalent to 25,000 to 35,000 T cell genomes, went into each replicate PCR. The purified libraries were quantified using a Qubit 3.0 fluorometer, sized with a Bioanalyzer 2100, and then quantified again using the KAPA Library Quantification kit. Every immunoSEQ 96-well plate was sequenced on a separate single-read 150-cycle Illumina NextSeq 550 flow cell. Per the source publication's procedure: The immunoSEQ output contained only junctional sequences without quality scores, so filtering could not match that applied to full-length reads. Sequences were annotated with PyIR, a Python wrapper for IgBLAST v1.9, and V/J genes and CDR3 were assigned using IMGT germline references. Any read was removed if the V/J assignment was weak (E-value above 1e-6), the CDR3 was missing, or the read contained stop codons, out-of-frame junctions, or ambiguous translated residues. V3J clonotypes were defined as sequences sharing the same inferred V gene, J gene, and CDR3 amino acid sequence. Percentage overlap between repertoires was computed as shared unique clonotypes divided by the size of the smaller repertoire. Repertoire richness was assessed with RTK rarefaction, the Chao1 estimator, and Recon v2.1 estimates of unobserved clonotypes. For all TCRbeta clonotypes obtained by the gDNA method from four donors, generation probabilities were computed with OLGA. TCRdb's version of the immuneACCESS table is confined to in-frame rearrangements and falls short of the full clone set. An unresolved V gene accounts for under half of the shortfall where checked; the remainder is of unknown origin. That table is the source of V, J and clone size, and D and trimming were worked out from the DNA. The sample has approximately 2.5 million clones on record, over 85% of them singletons. The ten largest clones represent over 0.12% of the sample.

CDR1 and CDR2, per the germline V gene, are SGHAT and FQNNGV. CDR3 length: 13 amino acids, cysteine to phenylalanine. Only the CDR3 region is kept as DNA, spanning 39 bases read in frame from base 1. V loses 3 bases of germline sequence and J loses 1 base, and the interval between the two ends is 5 bases. The V and J genes are TRBV11-2 and TRBJ2-3; the D segment may tentatively be TRBD1 or TRBD2, each giving 5 matched bases. The sequencing sample was made of naive CD4+ T cells sorted from blood. Per the publication, the cell subset or site label means: CD45RA+ positively selected. The sequence was collected from a man between 18 and 35 years old in good health. Here is the DNA: TGTGCCAGCAGCTTGGGGGGCACAGATACGCAGTATTTT. The resulting protein is CASSLGGTDTQYF.